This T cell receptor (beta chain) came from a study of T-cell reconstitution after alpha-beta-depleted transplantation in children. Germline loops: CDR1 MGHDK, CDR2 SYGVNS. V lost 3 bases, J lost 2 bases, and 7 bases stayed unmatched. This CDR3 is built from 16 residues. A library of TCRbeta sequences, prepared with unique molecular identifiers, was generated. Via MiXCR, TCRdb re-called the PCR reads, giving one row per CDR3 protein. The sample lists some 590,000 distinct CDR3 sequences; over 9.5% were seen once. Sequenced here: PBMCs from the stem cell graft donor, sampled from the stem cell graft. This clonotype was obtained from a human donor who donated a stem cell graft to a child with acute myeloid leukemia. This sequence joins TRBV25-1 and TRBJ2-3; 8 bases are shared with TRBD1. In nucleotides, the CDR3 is TGTGCCAGCAGTGACCGGTGGCAGGGGGCCACAGATACGCAGTATTTT. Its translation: CASSDRWQGATDTQYF.